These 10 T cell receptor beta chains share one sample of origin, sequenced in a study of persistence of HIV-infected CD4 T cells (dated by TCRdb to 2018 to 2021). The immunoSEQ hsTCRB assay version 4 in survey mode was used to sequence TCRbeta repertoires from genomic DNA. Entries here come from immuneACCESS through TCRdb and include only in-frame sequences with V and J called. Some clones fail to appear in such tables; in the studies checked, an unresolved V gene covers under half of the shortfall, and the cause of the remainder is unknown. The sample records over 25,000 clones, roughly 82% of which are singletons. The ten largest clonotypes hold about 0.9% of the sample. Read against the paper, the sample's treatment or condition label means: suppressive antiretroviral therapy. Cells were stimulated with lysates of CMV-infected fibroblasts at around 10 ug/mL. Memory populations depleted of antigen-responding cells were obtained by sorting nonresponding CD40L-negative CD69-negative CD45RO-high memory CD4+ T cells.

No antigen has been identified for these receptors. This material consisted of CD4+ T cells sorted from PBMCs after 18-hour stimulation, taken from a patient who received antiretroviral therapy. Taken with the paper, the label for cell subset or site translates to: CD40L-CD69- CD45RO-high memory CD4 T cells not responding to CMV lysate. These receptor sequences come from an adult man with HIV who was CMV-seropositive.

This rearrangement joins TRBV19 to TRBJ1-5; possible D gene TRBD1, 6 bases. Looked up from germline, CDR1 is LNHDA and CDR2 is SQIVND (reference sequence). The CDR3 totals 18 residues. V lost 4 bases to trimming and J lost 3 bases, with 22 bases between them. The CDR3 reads CASSKHPGQSFPNQPQHF. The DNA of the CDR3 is TGTGCCAGTAGTAAGCATCCCGGACAGTCCTTCCCCAATCAGCCCCAGCATTTT.

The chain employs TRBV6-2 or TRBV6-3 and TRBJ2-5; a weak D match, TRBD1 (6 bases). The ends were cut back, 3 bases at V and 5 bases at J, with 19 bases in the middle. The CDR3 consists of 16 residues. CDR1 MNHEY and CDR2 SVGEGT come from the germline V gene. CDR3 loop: CASSYWARGKGETQYF. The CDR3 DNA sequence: TGTGCCAGCAGTTATTGGGCCAGGGGAAAGGGGGAGACCCAGTACTTC.

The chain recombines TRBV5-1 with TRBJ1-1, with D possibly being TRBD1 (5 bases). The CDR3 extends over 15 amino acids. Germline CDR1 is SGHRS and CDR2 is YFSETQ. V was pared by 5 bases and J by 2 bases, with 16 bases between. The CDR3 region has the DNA TGCGCCAGCAGTGGGGCAGGTGGGGCAAACACTGAAGCTTTCTTT. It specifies CASSGAGGANTEAFF.

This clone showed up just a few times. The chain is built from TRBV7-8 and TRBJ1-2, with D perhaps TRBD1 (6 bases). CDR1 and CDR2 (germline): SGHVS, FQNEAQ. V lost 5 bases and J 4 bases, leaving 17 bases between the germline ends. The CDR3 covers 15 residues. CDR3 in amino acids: CASSQPTRGTYGYTF. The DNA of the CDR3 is TGTGCCAGCAGCCAACCTACGAGGGGGACCTATGGCTACACCTTC. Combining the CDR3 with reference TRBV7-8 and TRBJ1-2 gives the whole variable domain GAGVSQSPRYKVAKRGQDVALRCDPISGHVSLFWYQQALGQGPEFLTYFQNEAQLDKSGLPSDRFFAERPEGSVSTLKIQRTQQEDSAVYLCASSQPTRGTYGYTFGSGTRLTVV.

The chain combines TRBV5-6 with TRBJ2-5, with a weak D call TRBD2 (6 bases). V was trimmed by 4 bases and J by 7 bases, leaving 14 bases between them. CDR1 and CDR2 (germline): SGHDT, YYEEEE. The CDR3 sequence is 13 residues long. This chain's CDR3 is CASSPYSGVTQYF. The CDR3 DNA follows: TGTGCCAGCAGCCCTTATTCGGGAGTGACCCAGTACTTC. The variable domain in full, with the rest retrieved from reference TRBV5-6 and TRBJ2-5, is DAGVTQSPTHLIKTRGQQVTLRCSPKSGHDTVSWYQQALGQGPQFIFQYYEEEERQRGNFPDRFSGHQFPNYSSELNVNALLLGDSALYLCASSPYSGVTQYFGPGTRLLVL.

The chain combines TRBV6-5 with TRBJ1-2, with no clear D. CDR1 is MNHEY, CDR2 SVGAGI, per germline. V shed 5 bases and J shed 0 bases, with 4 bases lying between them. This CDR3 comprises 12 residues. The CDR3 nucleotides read TGTGCCAGCAGTCAGGCTAACTATGGCTACACCTTC. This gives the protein CASSQANYGYTF.

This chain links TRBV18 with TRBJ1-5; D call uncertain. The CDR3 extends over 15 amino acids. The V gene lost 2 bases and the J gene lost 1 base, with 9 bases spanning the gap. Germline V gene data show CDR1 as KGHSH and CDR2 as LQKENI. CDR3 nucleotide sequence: TGTGCCAGCTCACCAAATCAGAACAGCAATCAGCCCCAGCATTTT. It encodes CASSPNQNSNQPQHF. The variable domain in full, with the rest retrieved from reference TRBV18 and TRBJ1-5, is NAGVMQNPRHLVRRRGQEARLRCSPMKGHSHVYWYRQLPEEGLKFMVYLQKENIIDESGMPKERFSAEFPKEGPSILRIQQVVRGDSAAYFCASSPNQNSNQPQHFGDGTRLSIL.

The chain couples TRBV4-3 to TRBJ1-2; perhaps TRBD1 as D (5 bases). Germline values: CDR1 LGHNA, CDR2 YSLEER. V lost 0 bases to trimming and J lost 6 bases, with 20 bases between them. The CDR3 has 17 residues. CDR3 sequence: CASSQEGRQPGGDGYTF. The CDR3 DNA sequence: TGCGCCAGCAGCCAAGAGGGAAGACAGCCGGGGGGGGATGGCTACACCTTC.

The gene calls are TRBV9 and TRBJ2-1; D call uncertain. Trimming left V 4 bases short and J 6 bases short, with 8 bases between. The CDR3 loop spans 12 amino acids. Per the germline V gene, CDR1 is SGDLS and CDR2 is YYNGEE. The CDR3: CASSQMGNEQFF. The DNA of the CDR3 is TGTGCCAGCAGCCAGATGGGCAATGAGCAGTTCTTC.

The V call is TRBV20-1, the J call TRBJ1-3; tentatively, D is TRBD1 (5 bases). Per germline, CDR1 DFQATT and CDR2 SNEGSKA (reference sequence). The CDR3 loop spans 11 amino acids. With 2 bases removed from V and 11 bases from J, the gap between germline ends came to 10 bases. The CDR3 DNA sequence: TGCAGTGCTAGACAGGGTACCTCCATATATTTT. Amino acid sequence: CSARQGTSIYF.